The entry below describes one T cell receptor (beta chain). Its specificity is not known. Libraries were prepared by immunoSEQ multiplex PCR; TCRdb keeps only in-frame clonotypes and omits some of them. The repertoire includes about 99,000 clones, around 91% of them detected once, and under 50% sits in the top ten. Trimming left V 3 bases short and J 6 bases short, with 15 bases between. The CDR3 runs to 14 residues. Germline CDR1 and CDR2: SGDLS and YYNGEE. This sample was taken from a study of T cell responses to AZD1222 COVID-19 vaccine. Study-level points and caveats: The study identified only five to seven AZD1222 recipients as seropositive at baseline.

The chain joins TRBV9 to TRBJ1-2; unclear D gene. This TCR was sampled from an adult in good health. The sequences come from peripheral blood, collected on day 0 of AZD1222 vaccination. The CDR3 DNA sequence: TGTGCCAGCAGCGCTACCCCCCTATTTAATGGCTACACCTTC. This sequence encodes CASSATPLFNGYTF.